These 20 T cell receptor beta chains share one sample of origin, sequenced in a study of CD8+CD57+ T cells in acquired aplastic anemia. The use of genomic DNA as template underpinned the TCR beta VDJ and CDR3 profiling. TCRdb itself ran the reads through MiXCR, one entry per CDR3 protein. Among 250,000 to 300,000 distinct CDR3 sequences listed, 55% to 60% were seen once. The sample consisted of sorted CD4+, CD8+, or CD8+CD57+ T cells (not recorded which) from PBMCs. The receptors here all came from a human donor with severe aplastic anemia or a healthy control (not recorded which).

Written as DNA, the CDR3 is TGTGCCATCAGCATATTTGGACTAGCGGGAGGGTCAGATACGCAGTATTTT. Translating gives CAISIFGLAGGSDTQYF. J is TRBJ2-3 and V is TRBV10-3; 15 positions agree with TRBD2. CDR1 is ENHRY, CDR2 SYGVKD, per germline. The CDR3 is 17 amino acids. With V trimmed by 6 bases and J by 4 bases, 8 bases remained unmatched.

The V and J genes are TRBV15 and TRBJ2-5; D not resolved. Per the germline V gene, CDR1 is LNHNV and CDR2 is YYDKDF (reference sequence). The ends were cut back, 0 bases at V and 5 bases at J, with 13 bases in the middle. The CDR3 has 15 residues. The CDR3, as DNA: TGTGCCACCAGCAGAGATCGGTTGGCACAGGAGACCCAGTACTTC. This gives the protein CATSRDRLAQETQYF.

This sequence joins TRBV6-6 and TRBJ1-1; no reliable D call. V lost 5 bases to trimming and J lost 0 bases, with 13 bases between them. The CDR3 totals 15 residues. Germline loops: CDR1 MNHNY, CDR2 SVGAGI (reference sequence). CDR3: CASSETKPMNTEAFF. CDR3 bases: TGTGCCAGCAGTGAGACAAAACCCATGAACACTGAAGCTTTCTTT.

This clonotype was seen ten or more times. The CDR3 region has the DNA TGTGCCAGGGGACAGGTGGACCACGAGCAGTACTTC. Translating it yields CARGQVDHEQYF. V gene TRBV2 combines with J gene TRBJ2-7; 8 bases align to TRBD1. Trimming at V came to 9 bases and at J to 5 bases, leaving 6 bases not matched to a gene. The CDR3 sequence is 12 residues long. The V gene's germline CDR1 is SNHLY and CDR2 FYNNEI. Together with reference TRBV2 and TRBJ2-7, the CDR3 gives the full variable domain: EPEVTQTPSHQVTQMGQEVILRCVPISNHLYFYWYRQILGQKVEFLVSFYNNEISEKSEIFDDQFSVERPDGSNFTLKIRSTKLEDSAMYFCARGQVDHEQYFGPGTRLTVT.

This clonotype was counted ten times or more. This chain joins TRBV12-3 or TRBV12-4 and TRBJ1-5; D is perhaps TRBD1 (5 bases). Trimming took off 6 bases at V and 9 bases at J, with 12 bases between the two ends. The CDR3 runs to 12 residues. CDR3 coding DNA: TGTGCCAGCAGAACAGGTTCTTGGCCCCAGCATTTT. Amino acids: CASRTGSWPQHF.

This clonotype showed up many times. The CDR3 spells CSARDAVTNEKLFF. For the CDR3, the DNA is TGCAGTGCTAGAGATGCGGTAACTAATGAAAAACTGTTTTTT. This sequence joins TRBV20-1 and TRBJ1-4; D gene unclear. The length of the CDR3 is 14 residues. Trimming took off 0 bases at V and 1 base at J, with 6 bases between the two ends. The germline V gene encodes CDR1 DFQATT and CDR2 SNEGSKA (reference sequence).

CDR3 nucleotides: TGTGCCTGGACTAGCGGGGGGTTTTTGAGCACAGATACGCAGTATTTT. Its protein product is CAWTSGGFLSTDTQYF. This chain connects TRBV30 to TRBJ2-3; 11 bases fit TRBD2. This CDR3 is built from 16 residues. The ends lost 4 bases at V and 0 bases at J; junction bases unmatched: 6. Germline V gene lookup returns CDR1 GTSNPN and CDR2 SVGIG (reference sequence).

CDR3 sequence: CASSPGTGLSPLHF. The CDR3 DNA reads as TGTGCCAGCAGCCCCGGGACAGGGCTTTCACCCCTCCACTTT. The chain carries TRBV11-2 and TRBJ1-6, with 9 bases aligning to TRBD1. CDR3 size: 14 residues. Germline assignment: CDR1 SGHAT and CDR2 FQNNGV. V was clipped by 5 bases and J by 9 bases; unmatched bases: 5.

The chain couples TRBV19 to TRBJ1-5; 8 bases match TRBD1. The junction had 9 bases not matched to a gene; V was cut back by 4 bases and J by 1 base. The germline CDR1 and CDR2 sequences are LNHDA and SQIVND (reference sequence). The CDR3 is 17 amino acids. The CDR3 DNA follows: TGTGCCAGTAGTACCTCCTGGACAGGGAGCAGCAATCAGCCCCAGCATTTT. Amino acids: CASSTSWTGSSNQPQHF.

The sample holds one count of this clonotype. V and J are TRBV20-1 and TRBJ1-6; 7 bases line up with TRBD1. V lost 5 bases, J lost 7 bases, and 14 bases stayed unmatched. There are 16 residues in the CDR3. In germline, CDR1 is DFQATT, CDR2 SNEGSKA (reference sequence). CDR3 loop: CSAFTAGTVLNSPLHF. CDR3 DNA: TGCAGTGCTTTTACCGCCGGGACAGTATTAAATTCACCCCTCCACTTT.

The chain carries TRBV7-8 and TRBJ2-7; D is uncertain. CDR1 and CDR2 from the germline V gene are SGHVS and FQNEAQ. Trimming shortened V by 3 bases and J by 5 bases, and 20 bases separated the two germline ends. The CDR3 has 16 amino acids. As DNA, the CDR3 is TGTGCCAGCAGCTTGAAGCCGTTCCGCTTACTTGACGAGCAGTACTTC. Translation gives CASSLKPFRLLDEQYF.

J is TRBJ2-3 and V is TRBV20-1, with 12 bases aligning to TRBD2. The junction had 0 bases not matched to a gene; V was cut back by 1 base and J by 1 base. Germline CDR1 DFQATT, CDR2 SNEGSKA (reference sequence). The CDR3 has 15 residues. The DNA of the CDR3 is TGCAGTGCTAGAGGGACTAGCGGGGGCACAGATACGCAGTATTTT. It yields the protein CSARGTSGGTDTQYF.

This clonotype was detected ten times or more. The V gene is TRBV12-3 or TRBV12-4, the J gene TRBJ1-1; D is unresolved. CDR3 size: 12 residues. Trimming took 8 bases from V and 0 from J, leaving 7 bases between them. The CDR3 spells CASGRLNTEAFF. In DNA form, the CDR3 reads TGTGCCAGCGGAAGACTGAACACTGAAGCTTTCTTT.

This clonotype was seen a single time. The gene calls are TRBV20-1 and TRBJ2-1; D may be TRBD1 (5 bases). Germline CDR1 DFQATT, CDR2 SNEGSKA (reference sequence). V was cut by 6 bases and J by 10 bases, with 19 bases left in between. The CDR3 runs to 13 residues. The CDR3 sequence is CSAPGKPTGEQFF. CDR3 bases: TGCAGTGCCCCAGGGAAACCCACCGGGGAGCAGTTCTTC.

The chain combines TRBV7-2 with TRBJ2-7; D unresolved. Germline-derived CDR1 and CDR2 are SGHTA and FQGNSA. CDR3 length equals 12 residues. The V and J ends lost 8 bases and 5 bases respectively, with 13 bases between them. CDR3 bases: TGTGCCAGCGGCAGGTTTCGTGACGAGCAGTACTTC. This codes for CASGRFRDEQYF. The full variable domain, rest sourced from reference TRBV7-2 and TRBJ2-7, is GAGVSQSPSNKVTEKGKDVELRCDPISGHTALYWYRQSLGQGLEFLIYFQGNSAPDKSGLPSDRFSAERTGGSVSTLTIQRTQQEDSAVYLCASGRFRDEQYFGPGTRLTVT.

The J gene is TRBJ1-3, the V gene TRBV6-5, with D perhaps matching TRBD1 (6 bases). CDR3 length: 14 residues. Trimming stripped 5 bases from V and 4 bases from J, with 12 bases between. Germline V gives CDR1 MNHEY, CDR2 SVGAGI. The CDR3 coding sequence is TGTGCCAGCAGTATCCAGGGGTCCGGAAACACCATATATTTT. This translates into CASSIQGSGNTIYF.

This rearrangement joins TRBV7-2 to TRBJ1-6; TRBD1 matches 9 bases. Trimming removed 5 bases from V and 8 bases from J; junction bases left unmatched: 7. CDR3 length: 15 residues. Germline-derived CDR1 and CDR2 are SGHTA and FQGNSA. CDR3 sequence reads: CASSQGQGTHSPLHF. CDR3 sequence (DNA): TGTGCCAGCAGCCAAGGACAGGGGACTCATTCACCCCTCCACTTT.

This clonotype was seen more than once but under ten times. As DNA, the CDR3 is TGTGCCATCAGCCAGGGACAGCTGAACACTGAAGCTTTCTTT. Amino acids: CAISQGQLNTEAFF. V gene TRBV10-3 combines with J gene TRBJ1-1, with 7 bases matching TRBD1. CDR3 size: 14 residues. Looked up from germline, CDR1 is ENHRY and CDR2 is SYGVKD. Trimming took 6 bases from V and 0 from J; bases not matched to a gene: 4.

This clonotype occurred once. The chain recombines TRBV12-5 with TRBJ2-2; 9 nucleotides align to TRBD1. This CDR3 has 16 residues. CDR1 and CDR2 (germline): LGHNT, FRNRAP. CDR3 DNA: TGTGCCAGCAGTTTTGGGGGACAGGGGAACACCGGGGAGCTGTTTTTT. As protein: CASSFGGQGNTGELFF.

The chain is built from TRBV7-3 and TRBJ2-3; tentative D call: TRBD1 (6 bases). Germline V gives CDR1 SGHTA, CDR2 FQGTGA. The CDR3 sequence is 16 residues long. The V end lost 2 bases, the J end lost 1 base, and 13 bases lay between the germline ends. Here the CDR3 reads CASSLDDTGRTDTQYF. CDR3 sequence (DNA): TGTGCCAGCAGCTTAGATGACACAGGGCGCACAGATACGCAGTATTTT.